The present T cell receptor (beta chain) was sequenced within a study of T cell responses to AZD1222 COVID-19 vaccine. The study, taken as a whole, reports: Baseline seropositivity characterized only six AZD1222 recipients. No repertoire was sampled before or during the peak T cell response, only after it. A mostly white British donor set with more females was recruited, and clonal diversity was possibly underestimated.

Here immunoSEQ multiplex PCR was the method, and the copy in TCRdb shows in-frame clones only, minus some. The sample includes some 150,000 clones, roughly 90% of them seen just once. Second-dose intervals near 4 or 12 weeks were combined. Comment on this clone: Its matching antigen is unknown.

V dropped 3 bases and J dropped 1 base, with 6 bases sitting between them. In germline, CDR1 is SGHNT, CDR2 YENEEA. This CDR3 has 13 amino acids. The specimen was peripheral blood, collected 28 days after the second AZD1222 dose. The sequence came from an adult who received the AZD1222 COVID-19 vaccine. This chain joins TRBV11-3 and TRBJ1-1, with a tentative D call TRBD1 (5 bases). CDR3: CASSLRGNTEAFF. CDR3 in DNA: TGTGCCAGCAGCTTGAGGGGGAACACTGAAGCTTTCTTT.